This record looks at one TCR beta chain sequence and its context. Its specificity is not known. In the same sample, other DNA sequences code for this CDR3. This specimen comes from a study of shared clonotypes between healthy human individuals. Study summary: Donors consisted of two women and a few men between 18 and 49. Study-level points and caveats: Larger estimated richness was generally seen in naive subsets than in memory subsets.

The data were produced by immunoSEQ multiplex PCR, yet TCRdb's version contains in-frame clones alone and is incomplete. The sample holds around 640,000 clones, 95% to 97% seen once. From germline, CDR1 is MDHEN and CDR2 SYDVKM. The CDR3 is 15 residues long. Trimming at V came to 5 bases and at J to 4 bases, leaving 3 bases not matched to a gene. Naive CD8 cells were CD45RO-negative, positively selected for CCR7, excluding terminally differentiated effector memory CD45RA+ cells. The clonotype was recovered from a woman aged 25-40 years in good health. This chain connects TRBV28 to TRBJ2-1, with 12 bases aligning to TRBD2. Source material: naive CD8+ T cells sorted from blood. CDR3 coding DNA: TGTGCCAGCAGTCTAGCGGGAGGGCCGTACAATGAGCAGTTCTTC. Its protein is CASSLAGGPYNEQFF. Combining the CDR3 with reference TRBV28 and TRBJ2-1 gives the whole variable domain DVKVTQSSRYLVKRTGEKVFLECVQDMDHENMFWYRQDPGLGLRLIYFSYDVKMKEKGDIPEGYSVSREKKERFSLILESASTNQTSMYLCASSLAGGPYNEQFFGPGTRLTVL.